This is a list of T cell receptor beta chains from one sample in a study of shared clonotypes between healthy human individuals. TCRdb's copy holds only in-frame clones and misses some; the assay was immunoSEQ multiplex PCR. The sample consists of about 1.1 million clones, 78% of them appearing once. The sample consisted of memory CD4+ T cells from PBMCs. The receptors were sampled from a young man in good health. Some clones in this sample may be carry-over from other donors' samples. The CDR3 runs from the conserved cysteine through the conserved F or W. A D gene is named only where the DNA matches it firmly. Expanded clones get a size class; other rows say once, few or many, or leave the size out.

D gene: -
clone size: once
V gene: TRBV28
J gene: TRBJ1-2
CDR3 DNA: TGTGCCAGCAGGGTTAACACGGGGGATGGCTACACCTTC
CDR3 protein: CASRVNTGDGYTF

D gene: -
clone size: -
V gene: TRBV6-1
J gene: TRBJ2-7
CDR3 DNA: TGTGCCAGCAGTGAAGGGACACAAATACTATACGAGCAGTACTTC
CDR3 protein: CASSEGTQILYEQYF

D gene: -
clone size: -
V gene: TRBV2
J gene: TRBJ1-2
CDR3 DNA: TGTGCCTGCTCATACGTTGGGGGGCAATATGGCTACACCTTC
CDR3 protein: CACSYVGGQYGYTF

D gene: TRBD2
clone size: -
V gene: TRBV12-5
J gene: TRBJ2-2
CDR3 DNA: TGTGCTAGTGGGATGGGACTAGCGGGAGCTTCGGCCGGGGAGCTGTTTTTT
CDR3 protein: CASGMGLAGASAGELFF

D gene: -
clone size: -
V gene: TRBV9
J gene: TRBJ2-1
CDR3 DNA: TGTGCCAGCAGCACCCAAGGGAGCTCCTACAATGAGCAGTTCTTC
CDR3 protein: CASSTQGSSYNEQFF

D gene: -
clone size: few
V gene: TRBV4-2
J gene: TRBJ2-2
CDR3 DNA: TGTGCCAGCAGCCAAGAAGGCCGGCTTGTCGGGGAGCTGTTTTTT
CDR3 protein: CASSQEGRLVGELFF

D gene: -
clone size: -
V gene: TRBV5-5
J gene: TRBJ1-2
CDR3 DNA: TGTGCCAGCAGCTCCTTGGAAGCGGGGTGGAACAACTATGGCTACACCTTC
CDR3 protein: CASSSLEAGWNNYGYTF

D gene: -
clone size: few
V gene: TRBV10-3
J gene: TRBJ1-1
CDR3 DNA: TGTGCCACCGACCCCGGACTGAACACTGAAGCTTTCTTT
CDR3 protein: CATDPGLNTEAFF

D gene: TRBD1
clone size: few
V gene: TRBV27
J gene: TRBJ1-2
CDR3 DNA: TGTGCCAGCAGTTTTAGACAGGGAGAGAGTCCGGATGGCTACACCTTC
CDR3 protein: CASSFRQGESPDGYTF

D gene: -
clone size: -
V gene: TRBV28
J gene: TRBJ2-7
CDR3 DNA: TGTGCCAGCAAAACAGGCATACTCTACGAGCAGTACTTC
CDR3 protein: CASKTGILYEQYF

D gene: TRBD2
clone size: -
V gene: TRBV28
J gene: TRBJ2-1
CDR3 DNA: TGTGCCAGCAGTCAAATCAGACTAGCGGGAGGGATAGATGAGCAGTTCTTC
CDR3 protein: CASSQIRLAGGIDEQFF

D gene: TRBD2
clone size: -
V gene: TRBV7-2
J gene: TRBJ2-7
CDR3 DNA: TGTGCCAGCAGCCCCCCGCTAGCGGGGAGGCACTTC
CDR3 protein: CASSPPLAGRHF

D gene: -
clone size: -
V gene: TRBV28
J gene: TRBJ1-2
CDR3 DNA: TGTGCCAGCAGTAAACCGGACAGTGACGGCTACACCTTC
CDR3 protein: CASSKPDSDGYTF

D gene: TRBD1
clone size: few
V gene: TRBV27
J gene: TRBJ2-7
CDR3 DNA: TGTGCCAGCAGTTTATCGGGGACAGGGGAGGGTTGGGGATCCTACGAGCAGTACTTC
CDR3 protein: CASSLSGTGEGWGSYEQYF

D gene: -
clone size: -
V gene: TRBV18
J gene: TRBJ2-2
CDR3 DNA: TGTGCCAGCTCACTCTTAGCGAACACCGGGGAGCTGTTTTTT
CDR3 protein: CASSLLANTGELFF

D gene: -
clone size: -
V gene: TRBV5-4
J gene: TRBJ1-1
CDR3 DNA: TGTGCCAGCAGCTTACAGAATTTGAACACTGAAGCTTTCTTT
CDR3 protein: CASSLQNLNTEAFF

D gene: TRBD1
clone size: -
V gene: TRBV7-3
J gene: TRBJ1-2
CDR3 DNA: TGTGCCAGCAGCTTACAGGGGGCCGGGTATGGCTACACCTTC
CDR3 protein: CASSLQGAGYGYTF

D gene: -
clone size: -
V gene: TRBV25-1
J gene: TRBJ1-5
CDR3 DNA: TGTGCCAGCAGTGATCTACCGGCGGATCAGCCCCAGCATTTT
CDR3 protein: CASSDLPADQPQHF

D gene: -
clone size: -
V gene: TRBV28
J gene: TRBJ2-7
CDR3 DNA: TGTGCCAGCAGTTTTACAGGGAGATACGAGCAGTACTTC
CDR3 protein: CASSFTGRYEQYF

D gene: TRBD2
clone size: -
V gene: TRBV7-9
J gene: TRBJ2-3
CDR3 DNA: TGTGCCAGCAGCTTATCGGCTAGCGGGAGCACAGATACGCAGTATTTT
CDR3 protein: CASSLSASGSTDTQYF

D gene: -
clone size: -
V gene: TRBV28
J gene: TRBJ1-1
CDR3 DNA: TGTGCCAGCAGTTTAAGGGAGACTGAAGCTTTCTTT
CDR3 protein: CASSLRETEAFF

D gene: -
clone size: -
V gene: TRBV27
J gene: TRBJ2-1
CDR3 DNA: TGTGCCAGCAGTGAAGGCCCTTACAATGAGCAGTTCTTC
CDR3 protein: CASSEGPYNEQFF

D gene: -
clone size: -
V gene: TRBV7-9
J gene: TRBJ1-4
CDR3 DNA: TGTGCCAGCAGTCCCCGGGGAGATAATGAAAAACTGTTTTTT
CDR3 protein: CASSPRGDNEKLFF

D gene: TRBD1
clone size: -
V gene: TRBV6-6
J gene: TRBJ1-5
CDR3 DNA: TGTGCCAGCAGACCGACAGGGGGGAATCAGCCCCAGCATTTT
CDR3 protein: CASRPTGGNQPQHF

D gene: -
clone size: -
V gene: TRBV30
J gene: TRBJ1-1
CDR3 DNA: TGTGCCTGGAGCCGGGACCCGAGGACTGAAGCTTTCTTT
CDR3 protein: CAWSRDPRTEAFF

D gene: TRBD2
clone size: -
V gene: TRBV7-9
J gene: TRBJ2-1
CDR3 DNA: TGTGCCAGCAGCTTAGGGGAGGGGAATGAGCAGTTCTTC
CDR3 protein: CASSLGEGNEQFF

D gene: -
clone size: -
V gene: TRBV19
J gene: TRBJ2-2
CDR3 DNA: TGTGCCAGTAGTCGGGCCCAGGGCTCGAACACCGGGGAGCTGTTTTTT
CDR3 protein: CASSRAQGSNTGELFF

D gene: -
clone size: -
V gene: TRBV30
J gene: TRBJ1-5
CDR3 DNA: TGTGCCTGGAGTGTAGCTAGTTTGCAGCCCCAGCATTTT
CDR3 protein: CAWSVASLQPQHF

D gene: -
clone size: -
V gene: TRBV4-3
J gene: TRBJ1-1
CDR3 DNA: TGCGCCAGCAGCTACGCACCCTACAGACGGCAGGAGGGAGAAATGAACACTGAAGCTTTCTTT
CDR3 protein: CASSYAPYRRQEGEMNTEAFF

D gene: -
clone size: once
V gene: TRBV30
J gene: TRBJ1-2
CDR3 DNA: TGTGCCTGGAGTGTACAGGACTATGGCTACACCTTC
CDR3 protein: CAWSVQDYGYTF

D gene: -
clone size: -
V gene: TRBV5-6
J gene: TRBJ1-4
CDR3 DNA: TGTGCCAGCAGCTTGGACGGCAGAACTAATGAAAAACTGTTTTTT
CDR3 protein: CASSLDGRTNEKLFF

D gene: -
clone size: -
V gene: TRBV5-4
J gene: TRBJ2-2
CDR3 DNA: TGTGCCAGCAGCTTGCGGCTAAACACCGGGGAGCTGTTTTTT
CDR3 protein: CASSLRLNTGELFF

D gene: -
clone size: -
V gene: TRBV28
J gene: TRBJ1-3
CDR3 DNA: TGTGCCAGCAGTTTACCGTCATTCTCTGGAAACACCATATATTTT
CDR3 protein: CASSLPSFSGNTIYF

D gene: -
clone size: many
V gene: TRBV6-1
J gene: TRBJ2-2
CDR3 DNA: TGTGCCAGCAGTGAAAGCTGGGGAGGAACCGGGGAGCTGTTTTTT
CDR3 protein: CASSESWGGTGELFF

D gene: -
clone size: -
V gene: TRBV6-1
J gene: TRBJ2-6
CDR3 DNA: TGTGCCAGCAGGGGCTCTGGGGCCAACGTCCTGACTTTC
CDR3 protein: CASRGSGANVLTF

D gene: -
clone size: many
V gene: TRBV27
J gene: TRBJ1-1
CDR3 DNA: TGTGCCAGCAGTGGCGAACCAGGCACTGAAGCTTTCTTT
CDR3 protein: CASSGEPGTEAFF

D gene: TRBD2
clone size: -
V gene: TRBV5-1
J gene: TRBJ2-2
CDR3 DNA: TGCGCCAGCAGCGTGGGACTAGCGGGCTCCTCGAACACCGGGGAGCTGTTTTTT
CDR3 protein: CASSVGLAGSSNTGELFF

D gene: TRBD2
clone size: -
V gene: TRBV2
J gene: TRBJ2-7
CDR3 DNA: TGTGCCAGCAGTCGCGGGAGAGACTCCTACGAGCAGTACTTC
CDR3 protein: CASSRGRDSYEQYF

D gene: -
clone size: -
V gene: TRBV7-8
J gene: TRBJ1-5
CDR3 DNA: TGTGCCAGCAGCCCCGCGAATCAGCCCCAGCATTTT
CDR3 protein: CASSPANQPQHF

D gene: -
clone size: -
V gene: TRBV19
J gene: TRBJ1-2
CDR3 DNA: TGTGCCAGTAGTATCCCGAACGCCTGGGATGGCTACACCTTC
CDR3 protein: CASSIPNAWDGYTF

D gene: -
clone size: -
V gene: TRBV18
J gene: TRBJ1-1
CDR3 DNA: TGTGCCAGCTCACCACCTCTGTGGGGGACCAACACTGAAGCTTTCTTT
CDR3 protein: CASSPPLWGTNTEAFF

D gene: TRBD1
clone size: -
V gene: TRBV9
J gene: TRBJ2-5
CDR3 DNA: TGTGCCAGCAGCGTAGGGTTCGGGACAGGGGTCCAAGAGACCCAGTACTTC
CDR3 protein: CASSVGFGTGVQETQYF

D gene: -
clone size: -
V gene: TRBV9
J gene: TRBJ2-3
CDR3 DNA: TGTGCCAGCAGCGTAGTTTTCACAGATACGCAGTATTTT
CDR3 protein: CASSVVFTDTQYF

D gene: TRBD1
clone size: -
V gene: TRBV27
J gene: TRBJ2-4
CDR3 DNA: TGTGCCAGCAGCCCTAACCCTCGAGACAGGGGGCTTCTCGAAAACATTCAGTACTTC
CDR3 protein: CASSPNPRDRGLLENIQYF

D gene: -
clone size: -
V gene: TRBV19
J gene: TRBJ2-2
CDR3 DNA: TGTGCCAGTACCCGGACAGCTAACACCGGGGAGCTGTTTTTT
CDR3 protein: CASTRTANTGELFF

D gene: -
clone size: -
V gene: TRBV2
J gene: TRBJ2-1
CDR3 DNA: TGTGCCAGCAGTGTCTACGGCGGTAAGGGCGGTGAGCAGTTCTTC
CDR3 protein: CASSVYGGKGGEQFF

D gene: -
clone size: -
V gene: TRBV2
J gene: TRBJ2-5
CDR3 DNA: TGTGCCAGCAGTGAAGTAGGGGGGAAGACCCAGTACTTC
CDR3 protein: CASSEVGGKTQYF

D gene: -
clone size: -
V gene: TRBV1
J gene: TRBJ1-2
CDR3 DNA: TGCACCAGCAGCCAAGATTGGCGGTACTATGGCTACACCTTC
CDR3 protein: CTSSQDWRYYGYTF

D gene: -
clone size: -
V gene: TRBV18
J gene: TRBJ2-5
CDR3 DNA: TGTGCCAGCTCACCACCTGGGCAAGAGACCCAGTACTTC
CDR3 protein: CASSPPGQETQYF

D gene: -
clone size: -
V gene: TRBV2
J gene: TRBJ2-7
CDR3 DNA: TGTGCCAGCAGTCCCGGGTCTCCTTGGCGGCAGTACTTC
CDR3 protein: CASSPGSPWRQYF

D gene: TRBD2
clone size: -
V gene: TRBV4-2
J gene: TRBJ2-3
CDR3 DNA: TGTGCCAGCAGCCAGGGAATGGGGACTAGCGGGAGGGAGAGGCTTCGAGATACGCAGTATTTT
CDR3 protein: CASSQGMGTSGRERLRDTQYF

D gene: TRBD2
clone size: -
V gene: TRBV28
J gene: TRBJ2-3
CDR3 DNA: TGTGCCAGCAGTTTAACTAGCGGGAACACAGATACGCAGTATTTT
CDR3 protein: CASSLTSGNTDTQYF

D gene: -
clone size: -
V gene: TRBV5-1
J gene: TRBJ2-3
CDR3 DNA: TGCGCCAGCAGCTTGGCAGCGAGCACAGATACGCAGTATTTT
CDR3 protein: CASSLAASTDTQYF

D gene: -
clone size: -
V gene: TRBV5-5
J gene: TRBJ2-3
CDR3 DNA: TGTGCCAGCAGCTTGTCTACGGCCGGGGATACGCAGTATTTT
CDR3 protein: CASSLSTAGDTQYF

D gene: TRBD1
clone size: -
V gene: TRBV28
J gene: TRBJ1-2
CDR3 DNA: TGTGCCAGCAGTTCGGAGGGGGCGCACTATGGCTACACCTTC
CDR3 protein: CASSSEGAHYGYTF

D gene: -
clone size: -
V gene: TRBV19
J gene: TRBJ2-5
CDR3 DNA: TGTGCCAGTAGTACCCTAACGGACCAAGAGACCCAGTACTTC
CDR3 protein: CASSTLTDQETQYF